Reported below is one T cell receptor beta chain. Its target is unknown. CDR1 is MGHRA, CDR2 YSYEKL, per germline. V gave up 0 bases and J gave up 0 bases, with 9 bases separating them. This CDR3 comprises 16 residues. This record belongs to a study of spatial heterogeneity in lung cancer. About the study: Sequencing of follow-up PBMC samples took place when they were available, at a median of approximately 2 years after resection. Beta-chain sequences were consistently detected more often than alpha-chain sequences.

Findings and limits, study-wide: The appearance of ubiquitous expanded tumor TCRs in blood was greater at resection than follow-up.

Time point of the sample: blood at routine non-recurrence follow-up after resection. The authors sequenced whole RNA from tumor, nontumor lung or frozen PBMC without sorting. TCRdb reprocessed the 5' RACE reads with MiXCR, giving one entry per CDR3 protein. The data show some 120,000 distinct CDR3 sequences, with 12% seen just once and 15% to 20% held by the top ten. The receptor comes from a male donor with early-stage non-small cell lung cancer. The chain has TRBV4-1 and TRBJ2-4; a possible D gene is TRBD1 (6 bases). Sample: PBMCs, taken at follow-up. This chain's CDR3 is CASSQDWGLAKNIQYF. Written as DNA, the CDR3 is TGCGCCAGCAGCCAAGATTGGGGGCTAGCCAAAAACATTCAGTACTTC.